This TCR beta chain was identified during a study of blood T cell repertoires in COVID-19. About the research overall: The origin of the acute and convalescent COVID-19 samples was the United States, Italy and Spain. The analysed material was cDNA or gDNA that came from T cells, B-cell-depleted T cells, or PBMCs.

The table came from immunoSEQ multiplex PCR; TCRdb's copy has only in-frame clones and leaves some out. The sample includes under 300,000 clones, 70% to 90% seen only once; the top ten take under 2.5%. The CDR3 runs 14 residues. Germline V CDR1 and CDR2: SGHNT, YYREEE (reference sequence). V lost 1 base and J lost 9, with 14 bases in between. Everyone who took part was about 18 to 90 years old, and they came from 20 to 25 US areas. Resolution of symptoms, clearance, or two negative PCRs was present in recovered Cohort 3 donors. This receptor was obtained from a woman in her 50s who had recovered from COVID-19. V and J are TRBV5-4 and TRBJ2-1, with D possibly being TRBD1 (6 bases). What was sequenced was PBMCs or T cells enriched from blood (not recorded which). The CDR3 sequence: CASSLWQGSGEQFF. The CDR3 DNA reads as TGTGCCAGCAGCTTGTGGCAGGGGAGCGGTGAGCAGTTCTTC.